The source of this T cell receptor (beta chain) is a study of cytomegalovirus exposure and HLA in healthy donors. Study-level findings and limits: Researchers catalogued some 160 TCR beta chains as cytomegalovirus-associated. Relative to equally common others, HLA-associated TCR beta chains showed greater clonal expansion in a later analysis. In a later analysis, most CMV-associated TCR beta chains appeared HLA-restricted. Immune exposure data for these donors was limited to CMV serostatus.

CDR1 LNHDA and CDR2 SQIVND come from the germline V gene (reference sequence). Trimming removed 3 bases from V and 3 bases from J, with 11 bases in between. The length of the CDR3 is 15 residues. The PCR had 60 Vbeta and 13 Jbeta primers. Only in-frame clones appear in the TCRdb table, and some are missing; sequencing was by immunoSEQ multiplex PCR. This sample's table reports tens of thousands of clones. For this clone: The target antigen is unknown.

Sequenced input: PBMCs. The TCR comes from a woman aged 45-65 years in good health and CMV-seropositive. The rearrangement links TRBV19 to TRBJ1-4; D may be TRBD1 (6 bases). CDR3 protein: CASSITGSSNEKLFF. The CDR3, as DNA: TGTGCCAGTAGTATCACAGGGTCTTCTAATGAAAAACTGTTTTTT.